This T cell receptor beta chain was found in a study of early T cells in non-severe SARS-CoV-2 infection. Study information: Chains stayed unpaired after sequencing of bulk RNA from unsorted whole blood. Overall study results and limits: In VDJdb matching, anti-spike CD8 responses were favored while private and CD4 specificities went missing.

CDR3 length: 16 residues. V dropped 5 bases and J dropped 1; count of bases not matched to a gene: 5. The protocol attached unique molecular identifiers to individual cDNA molecules. Each CDR3 protein gets one entry after TCRdb re-called the 5' RACE reads with MiXCR. The data contain under 140,000 distinct CDR3 sequences, about 12% of them singletons. This clonotype occurred many times. The antigen remains undetermined. The TCR originated in an adult who was a healthcare worker with PCR-confirmed SARS-CoV-2 infection or an uninfected control (not recorded which). The sample here was whole blood, taken at baseline. J is TRBJ2-3 and V is TRBV12-3 or TRBV12-4, with 11 positions matching TRBD2. The CDR3 sequence is CASSDSGRVGTDTQYF. The CDR3 DNA follows: TGTGCCAGCAGTGATAGCGGGAGGGTTGGCACAGATACGCAGTATTTT.